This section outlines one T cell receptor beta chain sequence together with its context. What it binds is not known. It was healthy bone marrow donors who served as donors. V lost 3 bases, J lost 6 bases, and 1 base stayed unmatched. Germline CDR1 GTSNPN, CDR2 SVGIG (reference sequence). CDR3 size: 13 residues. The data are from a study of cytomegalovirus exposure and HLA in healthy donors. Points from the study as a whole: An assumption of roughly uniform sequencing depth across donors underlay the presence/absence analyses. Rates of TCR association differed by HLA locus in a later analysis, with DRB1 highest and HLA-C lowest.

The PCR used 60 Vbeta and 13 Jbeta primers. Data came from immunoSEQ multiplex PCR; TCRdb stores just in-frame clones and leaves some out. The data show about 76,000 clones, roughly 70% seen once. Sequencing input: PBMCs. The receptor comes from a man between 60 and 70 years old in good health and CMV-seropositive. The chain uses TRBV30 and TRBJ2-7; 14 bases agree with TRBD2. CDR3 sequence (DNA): TGTGCCTGGAGCGGGACTAGCGGGGGCGAGCAGTACTTC. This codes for CAWSGTSGGEQYF.